Sequencing of this T cell receptor (beta chain) was carried out in a study of cytomegalovirus exposure and HLA in healthy donors. Comments on this clone: What it recognizes is unknown.

Study results and caveats: Most TCR beta V segments were productive about 90% or about 30% of the time in an earlier analysis.

This PCR relied on a set of 60 Vbeta primers and 13 Jbeta primers. Only in-frame clones appear in the TCRdb table, and some are missing; sequencing was by immunoSEQ multiplex PCR. The table lists 200,000 to 250,000 clones, roughly 80% of them singletons, with approximately 3.8% in the top ten. The junction had 4 bases not matched to a gene; V was cut back by 7 bases and J by 4 bases. Germline V lookup: CDR1 WSHSY, CDR2 SAAADI. The length of the CDR3 is 14 residues. The V call is TRBV10-2, the J call TRBJ2-2; TRBD2 matches at 9 bases. The receptor comes from a male donor in good health and CMV-seronegative. Sequencing was done on a sample of PBMCs. This chain's CDR3 is CASMAGGATGELFF. The DNA for the CDR3 is TGCGCCAGCATGGCGGGAGGGGCCACCGGGGAGCTGTTTTTT.